The 21 T cell receptor beta chains below all came from one sample that was sequenced in a study of PD-L1 blockade in urothelial cancer. Clones were read by immunoSEQ multiplex PCR, and TCRdb kept only the in-frame ones, dropping some. The sample includes about 72,000 clones, approximately 84% of them seen just once. Time point reported: pretreatment peripheral blood. Sample: PBMCs, taken around atezolizumab (anti-PD-L1) treatment. These receptors were taken from a man aged 60-69 years with urothelial cancer.

The chain links TRBV6-1 to TRBJ1-2; weak D call: TRBD1 (6 bases). The germline V gene has CDR1 MNHNS and CDR2 SASEGT. The V end was cut by 0 bases, the J end by 3 bases, with 14 bases between. This CDR3 region has 16 residues. The DNA of the CDR3 is TGTGCCAGCAGTGAAGCTAAGACAGGAAGCCACTATGGCTACACCTTC. Translated, it gives CASSEAKTGSHYGYTF.

This chain uses TRBV18 with TRBJ2-7; TRBD2 might be the D (5 bases). Deletions cut 1 base from V and 5 bases from J, with 12 bases between. This CDR3 spans 14 amino acids. Germline V gene lookup returns CDR1 KGHSH and CDR2 LQKENI. The CDR3 loop is CASSPREGIHEQYF. The CDR3 nucleotides read TGTGCCAGCTCACCACGAGAGGGAATCCACGAGCAGTACTTC.

The chain combines TRBV11-3 with TRBJ2-3, with TRBD2 matching 12 bases. V was clipped by 4 bases and J by 2 bases; unmatched bases: 7. Per the germline V gene, CDR1 is SGHNT and CDR2 is YENEEA. CDR3 length: 17 residues. The CDR3 sequence is CASSSGLAGMNTDTQYF. In nucleotides, the CDR3 is TGTGCCAGCAGCTCCGGACTAGCGGGGATGAACACAGATACGCAGTATTTT. Full variable domain (remainder filled in from reference TRBV11-3 and TRBJ2-3): EAGVVQSPRYKIIEKKQPVAFWCNPISGHNTLYWYLQNLGQGPELLIRYENEEAVDDSQLPKDRFSAERLKGVDSTLKIQPAELGDSAVYLCASSSGLAGMNTDTQYFGPGTRLTVL.

This clone was recorded a few times. The chain couples TRBV2 to TRBJ2-1; no clear D. CDR3 length: 12 amino acids. Germline values: CDR1 SNHLY, CDR2 FYNNEI. V lost 7 bases and J lost 3, with 7 bases in between. Written as DNA, the CDR3 is TGTGCCAGCACCCCAATCTACAATGAGCAGTTCTTC. Its translation is CASTPIYNEQFF.

The rearrangement uses TRBV7-8 and TRBJ1-2; 7 nucleotides match TRBD1. The V segment lost 1 base and the J segment 7 bases; nucleotides outside the gene matches: 9. CDR1 is SGHVS and CDR2 is FQNEAQ in the germline V gene. This CDR3 comprises 15 residues. CDR3 amino acids: CASSLDATGAGGYTF. The CDR3 DNA sequence: TGTGCCAGCAGCTTAGATGCTACAGGGGCGGGTGGCTACACCTTC.

This clone was observed a few times. The chain combines TRBV5-4 with TRBJ2-1; perhaps TRBD1 as D (5 bases). Trimming cost V 3 bases and J 4 bases, with 14 bases left between them. CDR3 size: 15 residues. Germline V gene data show CDR1 as SGHNT and CDR2 as YYREEE (reference sequence). The CDR3 here is CASSSFTRDYNEQFF. CDR3 nucleotide sequence: TGTGCCAGCAGCTCCTTCACCAGGGATTACAATGAGCAGTTCTTC.

The chain has TRBV2 and TRBJ1-4; 8 bases line up with TRBD1. The CDR3 contains 14 residues. The V segment lost 6 bases and the J segment 3 bases; nucleotides outside the gene matches: 3. Per the germline V gene, CDR1 is SNHLY and CDR2 is FYNNEI. CDR3 coding DNA: TGTGCCAGCAGCTTGGGACAGGCTAATGAAAAACTGTTTTTT. Amino acid sequence: CASSLGQANEKLFF.

In the case of this clone: Its ends do not fully match the called genes, so a read error is possible. The chain carries TRBV19 and TRBJ2-4; TRBD2 matches 8 bases. Germline loops: CDR1 LNHDA, CDR2 SQIVND (reference sequence). This CDR3 is 16 amino acids long. CDR3 region: CASIIIGRGDKNIQYF. CDR3 in DNA: TGTGCCAGTATTATAATAGGGCGGGGGGACAAAAACATTCAGTACTTC.

This clone appeared a single time. The chain is built from TRBV5-1 and TRBJ2-7, with 11 bases lining up with TRBD2. V was pared by 3 bases and J by 4 bases, with 6 bases of the junction left unmatched. The CDR3 totals 15 residues. Per the germline V gene, CDR1 is SGHRS and CDR2 is YFSETQ. Here the CDR3 reads CASSSVAGGQYEQYF. CDR3 nucleotides: TGCGCCAGCAGCTCCGTAGCGGGGGGGCAATACGAGCAGTACTTC.

This chain uses TRBV7-2 with TRBJ2-3; D is undetermined. Germline lookup yields CDR1 SGHTA and CDR2 FQGNSA. V was pared by 0 bases and J by 2 bases, with 9 bases between. There are 15 residues in the CDR3. The CDR3, as DNA: TGTGCCAGCAGCTTAGCCAGCGTACCCACAGATACGCAGTATTTT. Residues: CASSLASVPTDTQYF.

To note about this clone: The same CDR3 is also encoded by other DNA sequences in this sample. The chain links TRBV30 to TRBJ1-2; TRBD1 matches at 7 bases. Trimming at V came to 2 bases and at J to 4 bases, leaving 1 base not matched to a gene. Germline CDR1 and CDR2: GTSNPN and SVGIG (reference sequence). CDR3 size: 12 residues. The CDR3, as DNA: TGTGCCTGGAGTAGACAGGGCTATGGCTACACCTTC. Protein product: CAWSRQGYGYTF.

A single count supports this clone. Written as DNA, the CDR3 is TGTGCCAGCAGCGGCCCGGGGCCTAGCGGGGGATACGAGCAGTACTTC. Translated: CASSGPGPSGGYEQYF. The V call is TRBV9, the J call TRBJ2-7; 10 positions agree with TRBD2. CDR1 is SGDLS, CDR2 YYNGEE, per germline. The V and J ends lost 3 bases and 4 bases, in that order; junction bases with no gene match: 10. This CDR3 contains 16 residues.

The chain employs TRBV7-9 and TRBJ2-3; D possibly corresponds to TRBD2 (6 bases). There are 16 residues in the CDR3. Germline loops: CDR1 SEHNR, CDR2 FQNEAQ (reference sequence). V shed 0 bases and J shed 2 bases, with 12 bases lying between them. This chain's CDR3 is CASSLASGTFTDTQYF. CDR3 nucleotide sequence: TGTGCCAGCAGCTTAGCCTCCGGGACTTTCACAGATACGCAGTATTTT.

The chain employs TRBV19 and TRBJ2-2, with a tentative D call TRBD2 (6 bases). The V and J ends lost 3 bases and 2 bases respectively, with 13 bases between them. The V gene's germline CDR1 is LNHDA and CDR2 SQIVND (reference sequence). The CDR3 loop spans 16 amino acids. The CDR3 DNA reads TGTGCCAGTAGTATGGTGGCTAGCGTAAACACCGGGGAGCTGTTTTTT. Protein sequence: CASSMVASVNTGELFF.

The rearrangement links TRBV5-8 to TRBJ1-3; 7 nucleotides line up with TRBD1. V dropped 3 bases and J dropped 0; count of bases not matched to a gene: 9. The CDR3 covers 17 residues. Looked up from germline, CDR1 is SGHTS and CDR2 is YDEGEE. Written as DNA, the CDR3 is TGTGCCAGCAGCTCCCGGGACAGACGGTCCTCTGGAAACACCATATATTTT. The encoded protein is CASSSRDRRSSGNTIYF.

DNA of the CDR3: TGTGCCAGCAGCCCCCCGGGGGGATCTAATGAAAAACTGTTTTTT. Its translation is CASSPPGGSNEKLFF. The V gene is TRBV28, the J gene TRBJ1-4, with D possibly TRBD1 on 5 matching bases. Between the trimmed V and J ends, which lost 6 bases and 3 bases, there was a span of 14 bases. CDR3 length: 15 residues. The germline CDR1 and CDR2 sequences are MDHEN and SYDVKM. Filled out from reference TRBV28 and TRBJ1-4, the complete variable domain reads DVKVTQSSRYLVKRTGEKVFLECVQDMDHENMFWYRQDPGLGLRLIYFSYDVKMKEKGDIPEGYSVSREKKERFSLILESASTNQTSMYLCASSPPGGSNEKLFFGSGTQLSVL.

The V gene is TRBV7-9, the J gene TRBJ1-1, with D maybe TRBD1 (6 bases). The germline CDR1 and CDR2 sequences are SEHNR and FQNEAQ (reference sequence). Trimming stripped 3 bases from V and 1 base from J, with 15 bases between. The CDR3 sequence is 16 residues long. The CDR3 sequence is CASSFTLQGKNTEAFF. CDR3 nucleotide sequence: TGTGCCAGCAGCTTTACCCTACAGGGAAAGAACACTGAAGCTTTCTTT.

The gene calls are TRBV5-1 and TRBJ1-6; D is undetermined. Looked up from germline, CDR1 is SGHRS and CDR2 is YFSETQ. The CDR3 is 16 residues long. V was clipped by 4 bases and J by 2 bases, with 13 bases between them. As DNA, the CDR3 is TGCGCCAGCAGCGCGGGCGGGAACGCCTATAATTCACCCCTCCACTTT. Its protein is CASSAGGNAYNSPLHF.

This clone was counted between two and nine times. This sample includes further DNA sequences coding for the same CDR3. V and J are TRBV7-9 and TRBJ1-2, with TRBD1 matching 8 bases. The germline V gene encodes CDR1 SEHNR and CDR2 FQNEAQ (reference sequence). V gave up 3 bases and J gave up 5 bases; unmatched junction bases: 2. This CDR3 is 13 amino acids long. CDR3 protein: CASSFGQGYGYTF. The CDR3 nucleotides read TGTGCCAGCAGCTTCGGACAGGGATATGGCTACACCTTC.

V and J are TRBV7-2 and TRBJ2-7, with 9 bases that match TRBD1. The V gene end was trimmed by 5 bases and the J gene end by 5 bases; junction bases not matched to a gene: 7. This CDR3 region has 14 residues. Germline-derived CDR1 and CDR2 are SGHTA and FQGNSA. This CDR3 is CASSPGTGSHEQYF. The CDR3 bases are TGTGCCAGCAGCCCCGGGACAGGGTCTCACGAGCAGTACTTC.

The chain combines TRBV15 with TRBJ2-7, with 7 bases that match TRBD2. CDR3 length: 14 residues. Germline V gives CDR1 LNHNV, CDR2 YYDKDF (reference sequence). V trimming: 0 bases; J trimming: 4 bases; junction bases outside the gene matches: 3. CDR3 region: CATSREGGGYEQYF. The CDR3 bases are TGTGCCACCAGCAGAGAGGGGGGGGGTTACGAGCAGTACTTC.